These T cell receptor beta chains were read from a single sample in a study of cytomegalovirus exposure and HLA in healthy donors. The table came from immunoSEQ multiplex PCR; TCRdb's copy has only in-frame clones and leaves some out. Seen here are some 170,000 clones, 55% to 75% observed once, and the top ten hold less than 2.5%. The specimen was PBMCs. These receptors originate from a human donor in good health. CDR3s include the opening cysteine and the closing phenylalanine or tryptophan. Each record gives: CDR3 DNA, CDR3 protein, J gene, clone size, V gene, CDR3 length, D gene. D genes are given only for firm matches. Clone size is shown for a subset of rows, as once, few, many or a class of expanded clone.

TGCGCCAGCAGCTCCCGGCGAACAGGGGACAATGAGCAGTTCTTC CASSSRRTGDNEQFF TRBJ2-1 . TRBV4-1 15 TRBD1
TGTGCCAGCAGTTACGAAAGACAGGGCGGCTATGGCTACACCTTC CASSYERQGGYGYTF TRBJ1-2 . TRBV6-5 15 TRBD1
TGTGCCAGTAGTATGGGACTAGCGGGGGGGCCAGATACGCAGTATTTT CASSMGLAGGPDTQYF TRBJ2-3 once TRBV19 16 TRBD2
TGTGCCAGCAGCTTATTGCTTAGCCTCAACAGGGGGGGCACAGATACGCAGTATTTT CASSLLLSLNRGGTDTQYF TRBJ2-3 . TRBV13 19 TRBD1
TGCGCCAGCAGCCCCTTGCTAACAGGGGGCGAGCAGTACTTC CASSPLLTGGEQYF TRBJ2-7 . TRBV4-1 14 TRBD1
TGTGCCAGCAGCTTCGACAGATATAGTTCCTACAATGAGCAGTTCTTC CASSFDRYSSYNEQFF TRBJ2-1 . TRBV11-3 16 .
TGTGCCAGCAGTTCTCCGGGACAGCGAACCTACGAGCAGTACTTC CASSSPGQRTYEQYF TRBJ2-7 . TRBV6-5 15 TRBD1
TGTGCCAGCAGCCGGACAGTTAATGAAAAACTGTTTTTT CASSRTVNEKLFF TRBJ1-4 few TRBV5-8 13 .
TGTGCCAGCTCCCAAGCCCCGGGACAGTTAACCGGGGAGCTGTTTTTT CASSQAPGQLTGELFF TRBJ2-2 . TRBV6-6 16 TRBD1
TGTGCCAGTAAAACAGATAGCACAGATACGCAGTATTTT CASKTDSTDTQYF TRBJ2-3 few TRBV2 13 .
TGCGCCAGCAGCTCCCAGGTCTCCTACGAGCAGTACTTC CASSSQVSYEQYF TRBJ2-7 . TRBV5-1 13 .
TGTGCCAGTAGTACCCGGACAGTGAAGAGCGCCAACCTTTTAACCTACGAGCAGTACTTC CASSTRTVKSANLLTYEQYF TRBJ2-7 . TRBV19 20 .
TGTGCCAGCAGCTCGAAATCAGGGGGATCCCCCTATGGCTACACCTTC CASSSKSGGSPYGYTF TRBJ1-2 . TRBV5-6 16 TRBD1
TGCGCCAGCAGCCAAGGTCGCGGACAGGGGCCCCTGCCTGGGGCCAACGTCCTGACTTTC CASSQGRGQGPLPGANVLTF TRBJ2-6 . TRBV4-1 20 TRBD1
TGTGCCAGCAGCTTAGACGTCGGGAACACCGGGGAGCTGTTTTTT CASSLDVGNTGELFF TRBJ2-2 once TRBV7-9 15 .
TGTGCCAGCAGCCCAAAAGGACAGAGCAATCAGCCCCAGCATTTT CASSPKGQSNQPQHF TRBJ1-5 . TRBV7-9 15 .
TGTGCCAGCAGCGGACAGGGCCAGACAGATACGCAGTATTTT CASSGQGQTDTQYF TRBJ2-3 . TRBV7-3 14 TRBD1
TGTGCTAGTGCCATGACTCCCTCCTACGAGCAGTACTTC CASAMTPSYEQYF TRBJ2-7 . TRBV12-5 13 .
TGTGCCAGCAGCCTACAATGGGGCGGAGAAGCTTTCTTT CASSLQWGGEAFF TRBJ1-1 . TRBV9 13 .
TGTGCCTGGAGTACCGGGACAGGGAACTACGAGCAGTACTTC CAWSTGTGNYEQYF TRBJ2-7 . TRBV30 14 TRBD1
TGTGCCAGTAGTAAACCGGGACAGGGGAACACTGAAGCTTTCTTT CASSKPGQGNTEAFF TRBJ1-1 . TRBV19 15 TRBD1
TGTGCCATCAGTGGGGGGGGAACCTATGGCTACACCTTC CAISGGGTYGYTF TRBJ1-2 once TRBV10-3 13 .
TGTGCCAGCAGTTACAGGTCGGGACAGATTAATGAAAAACTGTTTTTT CASSYRSGQINEKLFF TRBJ1-4 . TRBV2 16 TRBD1
TGTGCCAGCAGCGCGGACTCCTATGGCTACACCTTC CASSADSYGYTF TRBJ1-2 few TRBV7-9 12 .
TGTGCCAGCATGCAGGGTCGTGGCTACACCTTC CASMQGRGYTF TRBJ1-2 . TRBV6-6 11 .
TGTGCCAGCAGTTACGGGGCGACAGCGCAAGATGAAAAACTGTTTTTT CASSYGATAQDEKLFF TRBJ1-4 . TRBV6-8 16 .
TGTGCCAGCAGACCCGGGACTAGCGGGGGGGCCCTCAGGGCCGGGGAGCTGTTTTTT CASRPGTSGGALRAGELFF TRBJ2-2 . TRBV19 19 TRBD2
TGTGCCAGCAGCTCACTAGCGGGGACCATTAACCAGTACTTC CASSSLAGTINQYF TRBJ2-5 . TRBV7-6 14 TRBD2
TGCAGCGTTGCACGCAGCCCCGGGACAGATACGCAGTATTTT CSVARSPGTDTQYF TRBJ2-3 once TRBV29-1 14 .
TGTGCCAGCAGTAGGGGGTACGGGGAGCTGTTTTTT CASSRGYGELFF TRBJ2-2 few TRBV6-5 12 .
TGTGCCAGCAGCGGTAGACCTTACAGGGAAACAAGCTCTGGGGCCAACGTCCTGACTTTC CASSGRPYRETSSGANVLTF TRBJ2-6 . TRBV9 20 .
TGTGCCAGCAGTGAGGACCTGGGGGCAGCAGATACGCAGTATTTT CASSEDLGAADTQYF TRBJ2-3 . TRBV6-1 15 .
TGTGCCAGCAGCTTAGAGACAGGGCGTGTTAATTCACCCCTCCACTTT CASSLETGRVNSPLHF TRBJ1-6 . TRBV11-2 16 TRBD1
TGTGCCTCGGGGGGAACCTTCTCCTACGAGCAGTACTTC CASGGTFSYEQYF TRBJ2-7 . TRBV2 13 TRBD2
TGCAGCGTTGGGGACAGCTATGGCTACACCTTC CSVGDSYGYTF TRBJ1-2 . TRBV29-1 11 TRBD1
TGCGCCAGCAGCCCCTCAGGGGGGAACACTGAAGCTTTCTTT CASSPSGGNTEAFF TRBJ1-1 . TRBV5-1 14 TRBD1
TGTGCCACCAGCTTACCGGGACAGGGGTGTGAAGCTTTCTTT CATSLPGQGCEAFF TRBJ1-1 . TRBV15 14 TRBD1
TGTGCCAGCAGCCCCCGTACTAGCGCCGAGAGGTTCTTC CASSPRTSAERFF TRBJ2-1 . TRBV11-3 13 TRBD2
TGTGCCGGGGGGACAGGGAGGCAGCCCCAGCATTTT CAGGTGRQPQHF TRBJ1-5 . TRBV19 12 TRBD1
TGTGCCAGCAGCTTAGGAGGGCCTGGGGCCAACGTCCTGACTTTC CASSLGGPGANVLTF TRBJ2-6 . TRBV7-6 15 .
TGCGCCAGCAGCTTGCAACTAGCGGGGGGTTACAATGAGCAGTTCTTC CASSLQLAGGYNEQFF TRBJ2-1 . TRBV5-1 16 TRBD2
TGTGCCAGCTCCCCTCCGCTCGAGGGCTATGGCTACACCTTC CASSPPLEGYGYTF TRBJ1-2 . TRBV18 14 .
TGCGCCAGCAGCCACACTAGGTTAGGACCAGGGGCTAACTATGGCTACACCTTC CASSHTRLGPGANYGYTF TRBJ1-2 once TRBV4-3 18 .
TGTGCCAGCAGCTTAGCTAGCGGGGGTATCAATGAGCAGTTCTTC CASSLASGGINEQFF TRBJ2-1 . TRBV7-2 15 TRBD2
TGTGCCAGCCATCCGCAGGGCCTTAATTCACCCCTCCACTTT CASHPQGLNSPLHF TRBJ1-6 . TRBV27 14 .
TGTGCCAGTCAGGGCGGGGGGGGCCACACTGAAGCTTTCTTT CASQGGGGHTEAFF TRBJ1-1 . TRBV19 14 .
TGTGCCAGCAGCGTAGCCCCAAGCGGGACGCCCACTGCCTACGAGCAGTACTTC CASSVAPSGTPTAYEQYF TRBJ2-7 . TRBV9 18 TRBD2
TGTGCCAGCAGCGTCCCAATCAGGGTAATAGAAGGCTACACCTTC CASSVPIRVIEGYTF TRBJ1-2 . TRBV5-6 15 .
TGTGCCAGCAGCTTAGCGGGACAGAGTCAAAACATTCAGTACTTC CASSLAGQSQNIQYF TRBJ2-4 . TRBV7-9 15 TRBD1
TGTGCCAGCAGTTTAGAATCCGGGGGCACAGATACGCAGTATTTT CASSLESGGTDTQYF TRBJ2-3 . TRBV27 15 .
TGTGCCAGCAGCTCGACAGCACATATTGAAGCTTTCTTT CASSSTAHIEAFF TRBJ1-1 . TRBV7-9 13 .
TGTGCCAGCAGCTTAGCGGTGACTAGAGGGACCCAGTACTTC CASSLAVTRGTQYF TRBJ2-5 . TRBV7-2 14 .
TGTGCCAGCAGCCCAGGGGGCGCGGGTATCTACGAGCAGTACTTC CASSPGGAGIYEQYF TRBJ2-7 . TRBV6-5 15 TRBD1
TGTGCCAGCAGCCAATATAGTTCCTACAATGAGCAGTTCTTC CASSQYSSYNEQFF TRBJ2-1 once TRBV14 14 .
TGTGCCAGCAGCCTATGGACAGGGAGCACCTATGGCTACACCTTC CASSLWTGSTYGYTF TRBJ1-2 . TRBV6-1 15 TRBD1
TGCGCCAGCAGCTTGTTTCGTATGAACACTGAAGCTTTCTTT CASSLFRMNTEAFF TRBJ1-1 . TRBV5-1 14 .
TGTGTCTTACGCAGGGGGGCCGTCTATGGCTACACCTTC CVLRRGAVYGYTF TRBJ1-2 . TRBV30 13 TRBD1
TGTGCCTGGAGGTCGACAGTGAACACTGAAGCTTTCTTT CAWRSTVNTEAFF TRBJ1-1 . TRBV30 13 .
TGTGCCAGCTCACTCGATAGCGGGGGAGATACGCAGTATTTT CASSLDSGGDTQYF TRBJ2-3 once TRBV18 14 TRBD2
TGTGCCTGGAGTGGGGTACAGGGGGCGAACACTGAAGCTTTCTTT CAWSGVQGANTEAFF TRBJ1-1 . TRBV30 15 TRBD1